Following are 31 T cell receptor beta chains from one sample sequenced in a study of shared clonotypes between healthy human individuals. Using immunoSEQ multiplex PCR, the repertoire was profiled, and TCRdb retains in-frame clones only, with some absent. The table lists over a million clones, roughly 97% of them singletons. Sequenced input: naive CD4+ T cells sorted from blood. Subset reported: CD45RA+ positively selected. The receptors were gathered from a man in his thirties or forties in good health.

V usage is TRBV6-1 and J usage is TRBJ2-5; possibly TRBD1 or TRBD2 for D (5 bases each). Germline V gene sequence: CDR1 MNHNS, CDR2 SASEGT. The CDR3 runs 14 residues. Trimming shortened V by 4 bases and J by 4 bases, and 13 bases separated the two germline ends. The CDR3 DNA reads as TGTGCCAGCAGTGTGGGACCGCCCGGAGAGACCCAGTACTTC. This translates into CASSVGPPGETQYF.

Only one count was recorded for this clone. The chain joins TRBV11-3 to TRBJ2-7, with 7 bases aligning to TRBD1. V was pared by 1 base and J by 1 base, with 7 bases of the junction left unmatched. The CDR3 sequence is 16 residues long. The germline V gene encodes CDR1 SGHNT and CDR2 YENEEA. CDR3 nucleotides: TGTGCCAGCAGCTTAGGCTCCCGGGACAGATCCTACGAGCAGTACTTC. It codes for CASSLGSRDRSYEQYF.

V gene TRBV2 combines with J gene TRBJ2-1, with TRBD2 identical over 12 bases. Germline V gives CDR1 SNHLY, CDR2 FYNNEI. The CDR3 runs to 15 residues. Trimming took 7 bases from V and 6 from J; bases not matched to a gene: 7. The CDR3 DNA follows: TGTGCCAGCAACATAGGACTAGCGGGACTCAATGAGCAGTTCTTC. Residues: CASNIGLAGLNEQFF.

The table lists this clone with a count of one. The V gene is TRBV2, the J gene TRBJ2-2; 9 bases line up with TRBD2. J was trimmed by 6 bases and V by 6 bases; bases with no gene match: 5. The germline V gene has CDR1 SNHLY and CDR2 FYNNEI. The CDR3 extends over 14 amino acids. The chain's CDR3 is CASRGLASAGELFF. The CDR3 DNA is TGTGCCAGCAGAGGACTAGCGTCGGCCGGGGAGCTGTTTTTT.

This sequence joins TRBV7-8 and TRBJ1-5, with TRBD1 matching 7 bases. Germline CDR1 reads SGHVS; CDR2 reads FQNEAQ. The CDR3 totals 15 residues. Trimming at V came to 5 bases and at J to 4 bases, leaving 8 bases not matched to a gene. CDR3 nucleotide sequence: TGTGCCAGCAGCCCGAGGGACAGACCGAATCAGCCCCAGCATTTT. Protein: CASSPRDRPNQPQHF.

The rearrangement uses TRBV11-2 and TRBJ1-1; D not certain. Per germline, CDR1 SGHAT and CDR2 FQNNGV. The CDR3 length is 13 residues. The ends were cut back, 2 bases at V and 1 base at J, with 5 bases in the middle. CDR3 loop: CASSLHPNTEAFF. The CDR3, as DNA: TGTGCCAGCAGCTTACACCCGAACACTGAAGCTTTCTTT.

This chain links TRBV5-4 with TRBJ2-3; D not resolved. Germline loops: CDR1 SGHNT, CDR2 YYREEE (reference sequence). The CDR3 is 13 residues long. Trimming stripped 6 bases from V and 2 bases from J, with 10 bases between. CDR3 in amino acids: CASMGSYTDTQYF. For the CDR3, the DNA is TGTGCCAGCATGGGGTCTTACACAGATACGCAGTATTTT.

This clone was counted once. The rearrangement uses TRBV5-6 and TRBJ1-5; D gene uncertain. CDR3 length: 13 residues. CDR1 is SGHDT and CDR2 is YYEEEE in the germline V gene. Trimming removed 1 base from V and 3 bases from J, with 5 bases in between. CDR3 nucleotides: TGTGCCAGCAGCTTGCGGACCAATCAGCCCCAGCATTTT. Amino acids: CASSLRTNQPQHF. Full variable domain (missing parts from reference TRBV5-6 and TRBJ1-5): DAGVTQSPTHLIKTRGQQVTLRCSPKSGHDTVSWYQQALGQGPQFIFQYYEEEERQRGNFPDRFSGHQFPNYSSELNVNALLLGDSALYLCASSLRTNQPQHFGDGTRLSIL.

The genes are TRBV29-1 and TRBJ2-7, with 7 positions matching TRBD2. With 2 bases clipped from V and 3 bases from J, the junction kept 10 bases outside the gene matches. This CDR3 has 15 residues. CDR1 and CDR2 (germline): SQVTM, ANQGSEA. CDR3 coding DNA: TGCAGCGTTGAATCACGACTAGCCCTTCTCTACGAGCAGTACTTC. It specifies CSVESRLALLYEQYF.

The chain is built from TRBV10-3 and TRBJ2-2, with TRBD2 identical over 8 bases. Looked up from germline, CDR1 is ENHRY and CDR2 is SYGVKD. The V and J ends lost 11 bases and 5 bases, in that order; junction bases with no gene match: 10. The CDR3 length is 14 residues. This CDR3 reads CAARGLAETGELFF. The CDR3 coding sequence is TGTGCCGCCCGAGGACTAGCTGAAACCGGGGAGCTGTTTTTT.

The chain joins TRBV18 to TRBJ1-1, with D tentatively TRBD1 (6 bases). Germline CDR1 and CDR2: KGHSH and LQKENI. The CDR3 is made up of 13 amino acids. Trimming left V 8 bases short and J 1 base short, with 11 bases between. The CDR3 region is CASHRDKNTEAFF. The CDR3, as DNA: TGTGCCAGCCACCGGGACAAGAACACTGAAGCTTTCTTT.

This CDR3 reads CASSRAIGSYEQYF. The DNA for the CDR3 is TGTGCCAGCAGCCGGGCTATCGGATCCTACGAGCAGTACTTC. The rearrangement links TRBV11-2 to TRBJ2-7, with D hard to call. CDR1 and CDR2 from the germline V gene are SGHAT and FQNNGV. This CDR3 comprises 14 residues. Trimming stripped 5 bases from V and 1 base from J, with 12 bases between.

The chain recombines TRBV5-1 with TRBJ2-7; 9 nucleotides line up with TRBD1. Per germline, CDR1 SGHRS and CDR2 YFSETQ. V lost 4 bases and J lost 4; bases outside the gene matches: 6. The CDR3 totals 14 residues. This CDR3 reads CASSVNRGPYEQYF. Written as DNA, the CDR3 is TGCGCCAGCAGCGTTAACAGGGGGCCATACGAGCAGTACTTC.

The rearrangement joins TRBV9 to TRBJ2-3; 7 nucleotides align to TRBD1. CDR3 length: 15 residues. The germline gives CDR1 SGDLS, CDR2 YYNGEE. Trimming cost V 3 bases and J 0 bases; bases outside gene matches: 4. The CDR3 region has the DNA TGTGCCAGCAGCGACAAGGGGGCTAGCACAGATACGCAGTATTTT. Translating gives CASSDKGASTDTQYF.

V usage is TRBV5-1 and J usage is TRBJ2-7; TRBD1 is a possible D gene (6 bases). The V gene lost 0 bases and the J gene lost 4 bases, with 17 bases spanning the gap. The CDR3 sequence is 16 residues long. Germline CDR1 reads SGHRS; CDR2 reads YFSETQ. Here the CDR3 reads CASSLGAGDNGYEQYF. The CDR3 DNA sequence: TGCGCCAGCAGCTTGGGGGCAGGGGATAATGGTTACGAGCAGTACTTC. The full variable domain, its missing parts supplied by reference TRBV5-1 and TRBJ2-7, is KAGVTQTPRYLIKTRGQQVTLSCSPISGHRSVSWYQQTPGQGLQFLFEYFSETQRNKGNFPGRFSGRQFSNSRSEMNVSTLELGDSALYLCASSLGAGDNGYEQYFGPGTRLTVT.

The chain is built from TRBV6-6 and TRBJ1-2; 8 positions agree with TRBD1. V gave up 6 bases and J gave up 7 bases; unmatched junction bases: 7. The CDR3 has 13 amino acids. Germline CDR1 and CDR2: MNHNY and SVGAGI (reference sequence). CDR3 DNA: TGTGCCAGCAGCACCTCGGACAGGGCTGGCTACACCTTC. Translation gives CASSTSDRAGYTF.

V is TRBV27 and J is TRBJ2-3; D might be TRBD1 (6 bases). V was cut by 3 bases and J by 3 bases, with 16 bases left in between. The CDR3 totals 16 residues. Germline-derived CDR1 and CDR2 are MNHEY and SMNVEV (reference sequence). The DNA for the CDR3 is TGTGCCAGCAGTTTTGGGGCAGGGGTCTATACAGATACGCAGTATTTT. Protein product: CASSFGAGVYTDTQYF.

V and J are TRBV20-1 and TRBJ2-7; TRBD1 might be the D (5 bases). Germline CDR1 DFQATT, CDR2 SNEGSKA (reference sequence). Trimming stripped 3 bases from V and 12 bases from J, with 15 bases between. The CDR3 has 11 amino acids. The CDR3, as DNA: TGCAGTGCTAGCTCCCAGGGTCAAAGGTACTTC. Residues: CSASSQGQRYF.

This rearrangement joins TRBV5-1 to TRBJ1-1; D is perhaps TRBD1 (5 bases). V gave up 4 bases and J gave up 4 bases, with 11 bases separating them. The CDR3 covers 13 residues. Germline CDR1 reads SGHRS; CDR2 reads YFSETQ. Here the CDR3 reads CASSLDDSTEAFF. CDR3 nucleotide sequence: TGCGCCAGCAGCCTCGATGACAGCACTGAAGCTTTCTTT. Based on the CDR3 plus reference TRBV5-1 and TRBJ1-1, the full variable domain is KAGVTQTPRYLIKTRGQQVTLSCSPISGHRSVSWYQQTPGQGLQFLFEYFSETQRNKGNFPGRFSGRQFSNSRSEMNVSTLELGDSALYLCASSLDDSTEAFFGQGTRLTVV.

V usage is TRBV5-1 and J usage is TRBJ1-1, with unresolved D. Germline V gene sequence: CDR1 SGHRS, CDR2 YFSETQ. The CDR3 is 13 amino acids. V dropped 3 bases and J dropped 4 bases, with 10 bases sitting between them. Written as DNA, the CDR3 is TGCGCCAGCAGCTCGACGGGCCGCACTGAAGCTTTCTTT. Amino acids: CASSSTGRTEAFF. The complete variable domain, with remaining parts taken from reference TRBV5-1 and TRBJ1-1, reads KAGVTQTPRYLIKTRGQQVTLSCSPISGHRSVSWYQQTPGQGLQFLFEYFSETQRNKGNFPGRFSGRQFSNSRSEMNVSTLELGDSALYLCASSSTGRTEAFFGQGTRLTVV.

The chain employs TRBV28 and TRBJ2-1; D may be TRBD1 (5 bases). CDR1 and CDR2 (germline): MDHEN, SYDVKM. Trimming cost V 2 bases and J 1 base, with 9 bases left between them. There are 15 residues in the CDR3. The CDR3 region has the DNA TGTGCCAGCAGTTTAGTCAGGGTGTCCTACAATGAGCAGTTCTTC. It is translated as CASSLVRVSYNEQFF.

This chain connects TRBV11-2 to TRBJ2-7; 9 bases are a match to TRBD2. This CDR3 spans 15 amino acids. Germline CDR1 reads SGHAT; CDR2 reads FQNNGV. Losses at the gene ends were 1 base for V and 5 bases for J; bases not matched to a gene: 6. The CDR3, as DNA: TGTGCCAGCAGCTTAGTGGGCGGGAGGGACAACGAGCAGTACTTC. It is translated as CASSLVGGRDNEQYF.

The rearrangement joins TRBV27 to TRBJ1-1; TRBD1 matches at 7 bases. This CDR3 contains 12 residues. Losses at the gene ends were 1 base for V and 10 bases for J; bases not matched to a gene: 3. Germline lookup yields CDR1 MNHEY and CDR2 SMNVEV (reference sequence). CDR3 in amino acids: CASSLYRGRAFF. The CDR3 nucleotides read TGTGCCAGCAGTTTATACAGGGGTAGAGCTTTCTTT.

V usage is TRBV6-5 and J usage is TRBJ1-3; no clear D gene. Trimming pared 0 bases from V and 0 bases from J, leaving 9 bases between. This CDR3 has 16 residues. Germline V lookup: CDR1 MNHEY, CDR2 SVGAGI. In DNA form, the CDR3 reads TGTGCCAGCAGTTACTCTGTCTCGCGCTCTGGAAACACCATATATTTT. Residues: CASSYSVSRSGNTIYF.

The gene calls are TRBV5-6 and TRBJ2-6; D is possibly TRBD2 (6 bases). Trimming took 4 bases from V and 0 from J, leaving 11 bases between them. The CDR3 totals 16 residues. The germline gives CDR1 SGHDT, CDR2 YYEEEE. The CDR3 spells CASSRVGGSGANVLTF. In DNA, the CDR3 is TGTGCCAGCAGCAGAGTCGGGGGCTCTGGGGCCAACGTCCTGACTTTC.

This sequence joins TRBV29-1 and TRBJ2-7; 9 bases line up with TRBD1. This CDR3 has 16 residues. The germline V gene has CDR1 SQVTM and CDR2 ANQGSEA. V lost 0 bases and J lost 1; bases outside the gene matches: 7. The CDR3 reads CSVEDRRGTGSYEQYF. In nucleotides, the CDR3 is TGCAGCGTTGAAGATCGAAGGGGGACAGGGTCCTACGAGCAGTACTTC.

The rearrangement uses TRBV18 and TRBJ2-6; D remains ambiguous. The V gene's germline CDR1 is KGHSH and CDR2 LQKENI. V was cut by 6 bases and J by 2 bases, with 14 bases left in between. This CDR3 has 16 amino acids. The CDR3 DNA sequence: TGTGCCAGCTCTTCCACCCGGGCGGCTGGGGCCAACGTCCTGACTTTC. As protein: CASSSTRAAGANVLTF.

The CDR3 here is CASSLAMSGAGIGTQYF. CDR3 nucleotide sequence: TGTGCCAGCAGCTTAGCGATGTCCGGGGCGGGAATCGGGACCCAGTACTTC. The V and J genes are TRBV7-6 and TRBJ2-5; D may be TRBD2 (6 bases). Trimming pared 0 bases from V and 7 bases from J, leaving 21 bases between. Germline CDR1 and CDR2: SGHVS and FNYEAQ. The CDR3 totals 17 residues.

This chain links TRBV7-9 with TRBJ2-3; 7 positions match TRBD1. This CDR3 is 15 amino acids long. V shed 2 bases, J shed 3 bases, and the junction held 5 bases outside the gene matches. The germline V gene encodes CDR1 SEHNR and CDR2 FQNEAQ (reference sequence). CDR3 region: CASSLLVRGTDTQYF. The DNA of the CDR3 is TGTGCCAGCAGCTTACTGGTCAGGGGGACAGATACGCAGTATTTT.

V is TRBV5-4 and J is TRBJ1-4; no clear D gene. V lost 4 bases to trimming and J lost 2 bases, with 9 bases between them. The length of the CDR3 is 14 residues. From germline, CDR1 is SGHNT and CDR2 YYREEE (reference sequence). For the CDR3, the DNA is TGTGCCAGCAGCCCCAGAAAGACTAATGAAAAACTGTTTTTT. Protein sequence: CASSPRKTNEKLFF.

This clone was detected only once. V is TRBV4-1 and J is TRBJ2-3; D remains ambiguous. The CDR3 is 13 residues long. V was clipped by 3 bases and J by 5 bases, with 9 bases between them. Germline assignment: CDR1 MGHRA and CDR2 YSYEKL. CDR3 protein: CASSHLPLDTQYF. The CDR3, as DNA: TGCGCCAGCAGCCATCTTCCATTAGATACGCAGTATTTT.